One sample yielded the 26 T cell receptor beta chains listed below, sequenced in a study of response to subunit inactivated influenza vaccine. TCRdb passed the RT-PCR reads through MiXCR, listing each CDR3 protein once. Of approximately 500,000 distinct CDR3 sequences detected, around a quarter appear once; the ten largest clones hold approximately 2.9%. These data were also filed under a second study, of T cells expressing NK-cell markers. As reported in that work: Making the TCR beta cDNA relied on 5'RACE template switching with UMIs.

The sample in question was CD4+ T cells sorted from PBMCs, obtained roughly 13 days after vaccination. Receptors originate from a man aged 50 to 59 who received an inactivated influenza vaccine.

This clonotype was picked up a small number of times. This chain uses TRBV20-1 with TRBJ2-7, with D tentatively TRBD1 (6 bases). V shed 6 bases and J shed 1 base, with 19 bases lying between them. Germline CDR1 is DFQATT and CDR2 is SNEGSKA (reference sequence). The CDR3 is 15 residues long. CDR3 coding DNA: TGCAGTGCCACGTCCGGGACAAGAGATTCCTACGAGCAGTACTTC. The encoded protein is CSATSGTRDSYEQYF.

This clonotype was seen ten or more times. The rearrangement links TRBV7-6 to TRBJ2-5; no clear D gene. This CDR3 is built from 15 residues. Trimming left V 4 bases short and J 0 bases short, with 12 bases between. Germline CDR1 reads SGHVS; CDR2 reads FNYEAQ. The CDR3 reads CASSWNLMYQETQYF. CDR3 bases: TGTGCCAGCAGCTGGAACCTGATGTACCAAGAGACCCAGTACTTC.

This clonotype was counted only a few times. The chain is built from TRBV5-1 and TRBJ1-5; the D gene is possibly TRBD1 (5 bases). Germline values: CDR1 SGHRS, CDR2 YFSETQ. V dropped 4 bases and J dropped 7 bases, with 18 bases sitting between them. The length of the CDR3 is 15 residues. Here the CDR3 DNA reads TGCGCCAGCAGCCAAGACACTGGGGGTAGCCAGCCCCAGCATTTT. Residues: CASSQDTGGSQPQHF.

The V call is TRBV5-1, the J call TRBJ2-2; 11 positions agree with TRBD2. V trimming: 4 bases; J trimming: 4 bases; junction bases outside the gene matches: 6. There are 16 residues in the CDR3. Germline CDR1 SGHRS, CDR2 YFSETQ. Here the CDR3 reads CASSALAGEGTGELFF. The CDR3 DNA reads TGCGCCAGCAGCGCACTAGCGGGAGAGGGCACCGGGGAGCTGTTTTTT.

The rearrangement uses TRBV5-1 and TRBJ2-7; D assignment may be TRBD1 or TRBD2 (5 bases each). Germline V gives CDR1 SGHRS, CDR2 YFSETQ. The CDR3 extends over 14 amino acids. Trimming left V 4 bases short and J 5 bases short, with 16 bases between. CDR3 region: CASSVGTLGDEQYF. DNA for the CDR3: TGCGCCAGCAGCGTGGGGACGCTAGGGGACGAGCAGTACTTC.

The chain uses TRBV28 and TRBJ2-7; possible D gene TRBD1, 6 bases. V was pared by 7 bases and J by 0 bases, with 16 bases between. The CDR3 length is 15 residues. CDR1 and CDR2 from the germline V gene are MDHEN and SYDVKM. CDR3 region: CASKIGQRSSYEQYF. The CDR3 DNA sequence: TGTGCCAGCAAAATCGGACAGAGGAGCTCCTACGAGCAGTACTTC.

V is TRBV6-5 and J is TRBJ2-5, with a tentative D call TRBD1 (5 bases). Trimming removed 2 bases from V and 2 bases from J, with 12 bases in between. CDR3 length: 15 amino acids. Germline V CDR1 and CDR2: MNHEY, SVGAGI. As DNA, the CDR3 is TGTGCCAGCAGTTACCCCAGGGCTACACAAGAGACCCAGTACTTC. Translated, it gives CASSYPRATQETQYF.

This clonotype was seen a few times. The chain combines TRBV20-1 with TRBJ2-7; the match to TRBD2 covers 12 bases. The CDR3 has 18 amino acids. Looked up from germline, CDR1 is DFQATT and CDR2 is SNEGSKA (reference sequence). The V gene end was trimmed by 6 bases and the J gene end by 0 bases; junction bases not matched to a gene: 15. CDR3 nucleotides: TGCAGTGCCCCATCTAGCGGGGGGGCCTTAGTGGGCTCCTACGAGCAGTACTTC. This translates into CSAPSSGGALVGSYEQYF.

This chain uses TRBV3-1 with TRBJ1-1; TRBD1 is a possible D gene (5 bases). The CDR3 runs to 14 residues. Germline CDR1 LGHDT, CDR2 YNNKEL (reference sequence). V shed 6 bases and J shed 11 bases, with 22 bases lying between them. DNA for the CDR3: TGTGCCAGCAGTCACACTACAGCAGGGACGTGGGCTTTCTTT. Residues: CASSHTTAGTWAFF.

The V and J genes are TRBV29-1 and TRBJ2-1; D is uncertain. V was pared by 3 bases and J by 5 bases, with 11 bases between. CDR3 length equals 13 residues. Germline V CDR1 and CDR2: SQVTM, ANQGSEA. CDR3 sequence reads: CSVDQPANNEQFF. Written as DNA, the CDR3 is TGCAGCGTTGACCAGCCCGCAAACAATGAGCAGTTCTTC.

The chain recombines TRBV20-1 with TRBJ2-5, with 8 bases matching TRBD2. The CDR3 loop spans 14 amino acids. The V gene's germline CDR1 is DFQATT and CDR2 SNEGSKA (reference sequence). J was trimmed by 4 bases and V by 7 bases; bases with no gene match: 11. Here the CDR3 reads CSVGQAGVGETQYF. CDR3 DNA: TGCAGTGTAGGTCAAGCGGGAGTTGGAGAGACCCAGTACTTC.

The CDR3, as DNA: TGTGCCAGCAGTTCGACGGGACTAGCGGTACTCAATGAGCAGTTCTTC. Encoded protein: CASSSTGLAVLNEQFF. V is TRBV6-2 or TRBV6-3 and J is TRBJ2-1; 11 bases are a match to TRBD2. Unmatched junction bases numbered 8, after V lost 4 bases and J lost 6 bases. Germline V gene data show CDR1 as MNHEY and CDR2 as SVGEGT. The CDR3 length is 16 residues.

The chain joins TRBV7-9 to TRBJ1-1; a weak D match, TRBD1 (5 bases). The CDR3 consists of 17 residues. The V end lost 5 bases, the J end lost 0 bases, and 19 bases lay between the germline ends. Germline assignment: CDR1 SEHNR and CDR2 FQNEAQ (reference sequence). As DNA, the CDR3 is TGTGCCAGCAGCCAACCCAAGCAAAGGACAATGAACACTGAAGCTTTCTTT. This codes for CASSQPKQRTMNTEAFF.

This clonotype showed up just a few times. The chain combines TRBV7-9 with TRBJ2-7, with D tentatively TRBD1 (7 bases). In germline, CDR1 is SEHNR, CDR2 FQNEAQ (reference sequence). The V and J ends lost 1 base and 6 bases respectively, with 13 bases between them. The CDR3 runs 14 residues. Here the CDR3 DNA reads TGTGCCAGCAGCTTAGAAGCCCAGGGGGGCGAGCAGTACTTC. As protein: CASSLEAQGGEQYF.

In its sample, this clonotype was seen many times. The V and J genes are TRBV5-5 and TRBJ2-7, with D hard to call. CDR1 is SGHKS and CDR2 is YYEKEE in the germline V gene (reference sequence). Trimming removed 1 base at V and 7 bases at J, with 18 bases between. The CDR3 runs 15 residues. The chain's CDR3 is CASSLLPDLTREQYF. The CDR3 DNA is TGTGCCAGCAGCTTGCTACCAGACCTGACTCGAGAGCAGTACTTC.

The chain joins TRBV2 to TRBJ2-3; D possibly corresponds to TRBD2 (7 bases). Germline lookup yields CDR1 SNHLY and CDR2 FYNNEI. The CDR3 spans 15 residues. Deletions cut 7 bases from V and 5 bases from J, with 19 bases between. CDR3 coding DNA: TGTGCCAGCACCCCACCTGGGAGGGGGAGAGATACGCAGTATTTT. It translates to CASTPPGRGRDTQYF.

In this sample, this clonotype turned up a few times. The V call is TRBV28, the J call TRBJ2-6; D could derive from TRBD1 or TRBD2 (5 bases each). The CDR3 loop spans 15 amino acids. Germline CDR1 is MDHEN and CDR2 is SYDVKM. Trimming left V 6 bases short and J 1 base short, with 10 bases between. In DNA, the CDR3 is TGTGCCAGCAGGGCAGGGAGATCTGGGGCCAACGTCCTGACTTTC. Its protein product is CASRAGRSGANVLTF.

This rearrangement joins TRBV2 to TRBJ1-6; TRBD1 aligns across 9 bases. Germline V lookup: CDR1 SNHLY, CDR2 FYNNEI. The V and J ends lost 6 bases and 4 bases, in that order; junction bases with no gene match: 1. This CDR3 spans 14 amino acids. In nucleotides, the CDR3 is TGTGCCAGCAGAGGGACAGGGTATAATTCACCCCTCCACTTT. Translated: CASRGTGYNSPLHF.

This clonotype has at least ten counts. The V and J genes are TRBV7-2 and TRBJ2-3; 8 bases fit TRBD2. V trimming: 3 bases; J trimming: 0 bases; junction bases outside the gene matches: 8. Per germline, CDR1 SGHTA and CDR2 FQGNSA. This CDR3 spans 17 amino acids. CDR3 amino acids: CASSFSLAGGSTDTQYF. CDR3 nucleotide sequence: TGTGCCAGCAGCTTCTCCCTGGCGGGAGGAAGCACAGATACGCAGTATTTT. Supplemented by reference TRBV7-2 and TRBJ2-3, the full variable domain reads GAGVSQSPSNKVTEKGKDVELRCDPISGHTALYWYRQSLGQGLEFLIYFQGNSAPDKSGLPSDRFSAERTGGSVSTLTIQRTQQEDSAVYLCASSFSLAGGSTDTQYFGPGTRLTVL.

This clonotype was counted between two and nine times. The chain combines TRBV24-1 with TRBJ2-1; 11 bases are shared with TRBD2. The junction had 5 bases not matched to a gene; V was cut back by 5 bases and J by 0 bases. This CDR3 region has 17 residues. Germline V gene sequence: CDR1 KGHDR, CDR2 SFDVKD. The CDR3 sequence: CATSGGLAASSYNEQFF. The CDR3 region has the DNA TGTGCCACCAGTGGGGGACTAGCGGCGAGCTCCTACAATGAGCAGTTCTTC.

This clonotype was seen a handful of times. The V and J genes are TRBV24-1 and TRBJ2-2, with D possibly matching TRBD2 (6 bases). CDR1 KGHDR and CDR2 SFDVKD come from the germline V gene. V was cut by 9 bases and J by 5 bases, with 12 bases left in between. The CDR3 totals 13 residues. DNA for the CDR3: TGTGCCACCGCGTCAGGGAGGACCGGGGAGCTGTTTTTT. This translates into CATASGRTGELFF.

This clonotype was seen more than once but under ten times. The chain uses TRBV9 and TRBJ2-3; TRBD1 aligns across 9 bases. Germline CDR1 and CDR2: SGDLS and YYNGEE. The CDR3 is made up of 14 amino acids. Trimming at V came to 4 bases and at J to 4 bases, leaving 4 bases not matched to a gene. This CDR3 reads CASSLRTGADTQYF. Here the CDR3 DNA reads TGTGCCAGCAGCTTAAGGACAGGGGCAGATACGCAGTATTTT.

J is TRBJ2-2 and V is TRBV25-1; D is uncertain. Germline CDR1 is MGHDK and CDR2 is SYGVNS. The ends were cut back, 1 base at V and 5 bases at J, with 11 bases in the middle. The CDR3 is 15 amino acids. CDR3 nucleotides: TGTGCCAGCAGTGAATGGAAGGGTAGAACCGGGGAGCTGTTTTTT. Protein: CASSEWKGRTGELFF.

This clonotype was detected ten times or more. The chain couples TRBV28 to TRBJ2-1; D unclear. CDR3 length: 18 amino acids. The germline V gene encodes CDR1 MDHEN and CDR2 SYDVKM. Trimming cost V 5 bases and J 4 bases, with 24 bases left between them. This CDR3 is CASSLSFGPKRKYNEQFF. As DNA, the CDR3 is TGTGCCAGCAGTCTCAGTTTCGGGCCAAAAAGAAAATACAATGAGCAGTTCTTC.

With respect to this clonotype: A read error may produce the germline difference seen at one junction end. V and J are TRBV15 and TRBJ2-5; D call uncertain. Germline V CDR1 and CDR2: LNHNV, YYDKDF (reference sequence). This CDR3 is 14 amino acids long. The CDR3 DNA follows: TGTGCCACCAGCGGAGATCTCCTCCAAGAGACCCAGTACTTC. Its protein is CATSGDLLQETQYF.

This clonotype was observed a few times. This sequence joins TRBV11-2 and TRBJ2-1, with 16 nucleotides matching TRBD2. J lost 8 bases, V lost 5 bases, and 9 bases had no gene match. The CDR3 has 17 amino acids. CDR1 and CDR2 from the germline V gene are SGHAT and FQNNGV. The CDR3 nucleotides read TGTGCCAGCAGCCCCGGGACTAGCGGGAGGGCTGGGGATGAGCAGTTCTTC. This gives the protein CASSPGTSGRAGDEQFF.